This T cell receptor beta chain was identified in a study of OX40 agonist ivuxolimab in advanced cancers. Looking at the study overall: Ivuxolimab was administered intravenously to patients at 0.01 to 10 mg/kg every 2 weeks. Cancers in dose escalation were hepatocellular, melanoma, renal cell and head and neck. Prior checkpoint blockade (anti-PD-1, anti-PD-L1 or anti-CTLA-4) was permitted; around 40% had it. Partial response was recorded in three patients: one hepatocellular carcinoma and two cutaneous melanoma cases.

Only in-frame clones appear in the TCRdb table, and some are missing; sequencing was by immunoSEQ multiplex PCR. The sample has more than 6,000 clones, about 80% seen once. This CDR3 is built from 15 residues. The junction had 7 bases not matched to a gene; V was cut back by 4 bases and J by 4 bases. Germline assignment: CDR1 MNHEY and CDR2 SMNVEV (reference sequence). The rearrangement joins TRBV27 to TRBJ1-2; 9 bases line up with TRBD1. This TCR was recovered from an adult with an advanced solid tumor such as melanoma, head and neck, liver or kidney cancer. The sample here was CD4+ or CD8+ T cells sorted from blood, taken in a trial of the OX40 agonist ivuxolimab. CDR3: CASSSTGGAGYGYTF. CDR3 in DNA: TGTGCCAGCAGTTCCACAGGGGGCGCTGGCTATGGCTACACCTTC.